This is a list of T cell receptor beta chains from one sample in a study of shared clonotypes between healthy human individuals. This table comes from immunoSEQ multiplex PCR, and its TCRdb copy is limited to in-frame clones, with some not included. In the table there are 300,000 to 350,000 clones, over 70% of which are singletons. The material sequenced was memory CD4+ T cells sorted from blood. The receptors derive from a man aged 25 to 45 in good health. Each CDR3 is given with its conserved first and last residue. Fields, in order: clone size, D gene, V gene, J gene, CDR3 DNA, CDR3 protein. The D gene is left open where the match is weak. The size entry is marked missing in some rows and otherwise reads once, few, many or a size class.

abundance: -; d_gene: TRBD1; v_gene: TRBV11-2; j_gene: TRBJ1-3; CDR3nt: TGTGCCAGCAGCTCCATACAGGGGAGCTCTGGAAACACCATATATTTT; CDR3aa: CASSSIQGSSGNTIYF
abundance: once; d_gene: TRBD1; v_gene: TRBV5-4; j_gene: TRBJ1-1; CDR3nt: TGTGCCAGCAGCTTGGAAACAGGGGCAAACACTGAAGCTTTCTTT; CDR3aa: CASSLETGANTEAFF
abundance: -; d_gene: TRBD1; v_gene: TRBV19; j_gene: TRBJ1-5; CDR3nt: TGTGCCAGTAGTTTGGACAGGGGCGTCTATCAGCCCCAGCATTTT; CDR3aa: CASSLDRGVYQPQHF
abundance: -; d_gene: TRBD2; v_gene: TRBV14; j_gene: TRBJ2-3; CDR3nt: TGTGCCAGCAGCCCTCGGCTAGCGGGAACAGATACGCAGTATTTT; CDR3aa: CASSPRLAGTDTQYF
abundance: -; d_gene: -; v_gene: TRBV7-9; j_gene: TRBJ2-6; CDR3nt: TGTGCCAGCAGCTTTGGTCTCTCCGGGGCCAACGTCCTGACTTTC; CDR3aa: CASSFGLSGANVLTF
abundance: -; d_gene: -; v_gene: TRBV14; j_gene: TRBJ2-2; CDR3nt: TGTGCCAGCAGCCAAGAATTGGGCACCGGGGAGCTGTTTTTT; CDR3aa: CASSQELGTGELFF
abundance: few; d_gene: -; v_gene: TRBV2; j_gene: TRBJ1-3; CDR3nt: TGTGCCAGCACATCCGAGGGCTCTGGAAACACCATATATTTT; CDR3aa: CASTSEGSGNTIYF
abundance: -; d_gene: -; v_gene: TRBV9; j_gene: TRBJ2-3; CDR3nt: TGTGCCAGCAGCGTCTTAGGGGCGGGAACGCAGTATTTT; CDR3aa: CASSVLGAGTQYF
abundance: -; d_gene: -; v_gene: TRBV28; j_gene: TRBJ1-5; CDR3nt: TGTGCCAGCAAGACGAATTCCGGGAGTAGCAATCAGCCCCAGCATTTT; CDR3aa: CASKTNSGSSNQPQHF
abundance: -; d_gene: -; v_gene: TRBV5-4; j_gene: TRBJ2-3; CDR3nt: TGTGCCAGCAGCTCTCAGAAGGGGACAGATACGCAGTATTTT; CDR3aa: CASSSQKGTDTQYF
abundance: -; d_gene: -; v_gene: TRBV2; j_gene: TRBJ2-7; CDR3nt: TGTGCCAGCAGTGAAGCGCATAGGGGTCCCTACGAGCAGTACTTC; CDR3aa: CASSEAHRGPYEQYF
abundance: -; d_gene: TRBD1; v_gene: TRBV19; j_gene: TRBJ1-5; CDR3nt: TGTGCCAGTAGTACGGACAGGGGCACCCAGCATTTT; CDR3aa: CASSTDRGTQHF
abundance: once; d_gene: -; v_gene: TRBV6-1; j_gene: TRBJ1-1; CDR3nt: TGTGCCAGCAGTGTTAGGGGGGGAAACACTGAAGCTTTCTTT; CDR3aa: CASSVRGGNTEAFF
abundance: -; d_gene: -; v_gene: TRBV2; j_gene: TRBJ2-7; CDR3nt: TGTGCCAGCAGTGAACAGAACTACGAGCAGTACTTC; CDR3aa: CASSEQNYEQYF
abundance: few; d_gene: TRBD1; v_gene: TRBV2; j_gene: TRBJ2-7; CDR3nt: TGTGCCAGCAGTGTAGGGGGCAAAGGTTCCTACGAGCAGTACTTC; CDR3aa: CASSVGGKGSYEQYF
abundance: once; d_gene: TRBD2; v_gene: TRBV14; j_gene: TRBJ2-7; CDR3nt: TGTGCCAGCAGCCCCCTACTAGCGCCCGCCTACGAGCAGTACTTC; CDR3aa: CASSPLLAPAYEQYF
abundance: -; d_gene: -; v_gene: TRBV27; j_gene: TRBJ1-5; CDR3nt: TGTGCCAGCAGGGGACAACAACCCTATCAGCCCCAGCATTTT; CDR3aa: CASRGQQPYQPQHF
abundance: -; d_gene: TRBD1; v_gene: TRBV10-1; j_gene: TRBJ2-2; CDR3nt: TGCGCCAGCAGTGAACTCAGGGGGAGAACCGGGGAGCTGTTTTTT; CDR3aa: CASSELRGRTGELFF
abundance: once; d_gene: -; v_gene: TRBV5-1; j_gene: TRBJ1-3; CDR3nt: TGCGCCAGCCGAGACTACCGCTCTGGAAACACCATATATTTT; CDR3aa: CASRDYRSGNTIYF
abundance: -; d_gene: TRBD1; v_gene: TRBV11-3; j_gene: TRBJ2-5; CDR3nt: TGTGCCAGCAGCTTAGGAGCAGGGGGAGAGACCCAGTACTTC; CDR3aa: CASSLGAGGETQYF
abundance: -; d_gene: -; v_gene: TRBV11-3; j_gene: TRBJ2-5; CDR3nt: TGTGCCAGCAGCTTCGGTAGGCTTGGAGGGCGAGAGACCCAGTACTTC; CDR3aa: CASSFGRLGGRETQYF
abundance: -; d_gene: TRBD1; v_gene: TRBV19; j_gene: TRBJ1-2; CDR3nt: TGTGCCAGTAGTCCCAGGACAGGGCTTTATGGCTACACCTTC; CDR3aa: CASSPRTGLYGYTF
abundance: once; d_gene: -; v_gene: TRBV27; j_gene: TRBJ2-5; CDR3nt: TGTGCCAGCAGGGGGCTGGAGACCCAGTACTTC; CDR3aa: CASRGLETQYF
abundance: once; d_gene: -; v_gene: TRBV28; j_gene: TRBJ1-2; CDR3nt: TGTGCCAGCAGCGACAGAAGAGGCTACACCTTC; CDR3aa: CASSDRRGYTF
abundance: -; d_gene: -; v_gene: TRBV5-6; j_gene: TRBJ1-5; CDR3nt: TGTGCCAGCAGCTTTTTGGGGTCGGGCAATCAGCCCCAGCATTTT; CDR3aa: CASSFLGSGNQPQHF
abundance: many; d_gene: TRBD1; v_gene: TRBV6-5; j_gene: TRBJ1-2; CDR3nt: TGTGCCAGCAGTTCCGATATGGGACAGGAGAAGGCTGGCTACACCTTC; CDR3aa: CASSSDMGQEKAGYTF
abundance: -; d_gene: -; v_gene: TRBV19; j_gene: TRBJ2-3; CDR3nt: TGTGCCAGTAGTATCCGGTCCTGGACTTGGTTGACTAGCACAGATACGCAGTATTTT; CDR3aa: CASSIRSWTWLTSTDTQYF
abundance: -; d_gene: -; v_gene: TRBV19; j_gene: TRBJ1-1; CDR3nt: TGTGCCAGTAGTTTAACAGGGAACACTGAAGCTTTCTTT; CDR3aa: CASSLTGNTEAFF
abundance: -; d_gene: -; v_gene: TRBV29-1; j_gene: TRBJ2-7; CDR3nt: TGCAGCGTGGAGGCTAGCCTGGATTACGAGCAGTACTTC; CDR3aa: CSVEASLDYEQYF
abundance: -; d_gene: -; v_gene: TRBV5-1; j_gene: TRBJ2-5; CDR3nt: TGCGCCAGTACTAGTTCTCAAGAGACCCAGTACTTC; CDR3aa: CASTSSQETQYF
abundance: -; d_gene: -; v_gene: TRBV5-6; j_gene: TRBJ2-7; CDR3nt: TGTGCCAGCAGCTCCGAAAGAGAGCAGTACTTC; CDR3aa: CASSSEREQYF
abundance: -; d_gene: TRBD1; v_gene: TRBV5-5; j_gene: TRBJ1-2; CDR3nt: TGTGCCAGCAGCTTGGTCTCCGGGACAGGTTACTATGGCTACACCTTC; CDR3aa: CASSLVSGTGYYGYTF
abundance: -; d_gene: -; v_gene: TRBV28; j_gene: TRBJ1-5; CDR3nt: TGTGCCAGCAGTTTATCCCTAAGTGGCAATCAGCCCCAGCATTTT; CDR3aa: CASSLSLSGNQPQHF
abundance: -; d_gene: -; v_gene: TRBV14; j_gene: TRBJ2-4; CDR3nt: TGTGCCAGCAGCCAGGGGGGGCTTCAGTACTTC; CDR3aa: CASSQGGLQYF
abundance: -; d_gene: -; v_gene: TRBV7-3; j_gene: TRBJ2-7; CDR3nt: TGTGCCAGCAGCCAACCGGACTGGTCTCGGGAGCAGTACTTC; CDR3aa: CASSQPDWSREQYF
abundance: few; d_gene: TRBD2; v_gene: TRBV27; j_gene: TRBJ2-5; CDR3nt: TGTGCCAGCAACGCAGCTAGCGGGAGAGGACAAGAGACCCAGTACTTC; CDR3aa: CASNAASGRGQETQYF
abundance: -; d_gene: -; v_gene: TRBV7-9; j_gene: TRBJ2-3; CDR3nt: TGTGCCAGCAGCTTGGGGGCGGGGCTGGCAGATACGCAGTATTTT; CDR3aa: CASSLGAGLADTQYF
abundance: -; d_gene: -; v_gene: TRBV19; j_gene: TRBJ1-5; CDR3nt: TGTGCCAGTAGTTTTGGAGGGGAGAGGGGGCAGCCCCAGCATTTT; CDR3aa: CASSFGGERGQPQHF
abundance: once; d_gene: -; v_gene: TRBV5-1; j_gene: TRBJ2-1; CDR3nt: TGCGCCAGCATGGACGGATTCTCCTACAATGAGCAGTTCTTC; CDR3aa: CASMDGFSYNEQFF
abundance: -; d_gene: -; v_gene: TRBV4-3; j_gene: TRBJ2-3; CDR3nt: TGCGCCAGCAGCCAGGACTGGCCCAGAGATGCGCAGTATTTT; CDR3aa: CASSQDWPRDAQYF
abundance: -; d_gene: TRBD2; v_gene: TRBV5-5; j_gene: TRBJ2-3; CDR3nt: TGTGCCAGCAGCTTGTCCCTAGCGGGAGGCCATAGCACAGATACGCAGTATTTT; CDR3aa: CASSLSLAGGHSTDTQYF
abundance: -; d_gene: -; v_gene: TRBV28; j_gene: TRBJ2-1; CDR3nt: TGTGCCAGCATCGGCCCGGGGGTTAGGCATGAGCAGTTCTTC; CDR3aa: CASIGPGVRHEQFF
abundance: once; d_gene: -; v_gene: TRBV5-4; j_gene: TRBJ2-3; CDR3nt: TGTGCCAGCAGCCCAGAGCCATACACAGATACGCAGTATTTT; CDR3aa: CASSPEPYTDTQYF
abundance: -; d_gene: -; v_gene: TRBV18; j_gene: TRBJ1-3; CDR3nt: TGTGCCAGCTCACCATCATATACCATGGGGAGCACTGGAAACACCATATATTTT; CDR3aa: CASSPSYTMGSTGNTIYF
abundance: -; d_gene: -; v_gene: TRBV5-4; j_gene: TRBJ2-1; CDR3nt: TGTGCCAGCAGCTTGGTACCGTTGACCCAAACCAATGAGCAGTTCTTC; CDR3aa: CASSLVPLTQTNEQFF
abundance: -; d_gene: -; v_gene: TRBV18; j_gene: TRBJ2-2; CDR3nt: TGTGCCAGCTCCCCGAACACCGGGGAGCTGTTTTTT; CDR3aa: CASSPNTGELFF
abundance: -; d_gene: TRBD2; v_gene: TRBV6-5; j_gene: TRBJ2-1; CDR3nt: TGTGCCAGCAGTAAAGCGGGACTAGTCCATGAGCAGTTCTTC; CDR3aa: CASSKAGLVHEQFF
abundance: -; d_gene: -; v_gene: TRBV20-1; j_gene: TRBJ1-2; CDR3nt: TGCAGTGCTACCACCTATGGCTACACCTTC; CDR3aa: CSATTYGYTF
abundance: -; d_gene: -; v_gene: TRBV30; j_gene: TRBJ1-2; CDR3nt: TGTGCCTGGGACGCACCAGGGGAAGGAGTCTATGGCTACACCTTC; CDR3aa: CAWDAPGEGVYGYTF
abundance: -; d_gene: -; v_gene: TRBV18; j_gene: TRBJ2-5; CDR3nt: TGTGCCAGCTCAACTAACGGACAATTAGGGGAGACCCAGTACTTC; CDR3aa: CASSTNGQLGETQYF
abundance: -; d_gene: -; v_gene: TRBV28; j_gene: TRBJ2-5; CDR3nt: TGTGCCAGCAGTATATTGGCGGCAGAGACCCAGTACTTC; CDR3aa: CASSILAAETQYF
abundance: -; d_gene: -; v_gene: TRBV11-2; j_gene: TRBJ1-3; CDR3nt: TGTGCCAGCAGCTTAGGCAGCTCTGGAAACACCATATATTTT; CDR3aa: CASSLGSSGNTIYF